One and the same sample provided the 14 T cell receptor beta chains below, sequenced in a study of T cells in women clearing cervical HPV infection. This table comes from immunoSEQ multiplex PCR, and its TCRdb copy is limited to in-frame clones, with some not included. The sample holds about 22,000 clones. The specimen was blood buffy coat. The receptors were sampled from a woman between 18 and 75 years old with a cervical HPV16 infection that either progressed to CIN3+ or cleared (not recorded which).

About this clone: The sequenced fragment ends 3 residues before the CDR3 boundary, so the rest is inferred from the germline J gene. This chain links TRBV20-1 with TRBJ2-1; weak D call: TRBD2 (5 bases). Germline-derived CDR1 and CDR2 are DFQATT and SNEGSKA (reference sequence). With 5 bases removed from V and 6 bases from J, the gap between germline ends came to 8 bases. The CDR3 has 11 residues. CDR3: CSAQRANEQFF. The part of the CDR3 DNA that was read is TGCAGTGCTCAGAGGGCCAATGAG.

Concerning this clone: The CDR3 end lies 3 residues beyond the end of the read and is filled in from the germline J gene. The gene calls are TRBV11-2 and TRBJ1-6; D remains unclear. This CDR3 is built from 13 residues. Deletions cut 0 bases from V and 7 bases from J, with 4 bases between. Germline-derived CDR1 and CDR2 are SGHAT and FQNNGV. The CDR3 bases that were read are TGTGCCAGCAGCTTAGATCGGAATTCACCC. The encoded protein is CASSLDRNSP. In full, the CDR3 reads CASSLDRNSPLHF.

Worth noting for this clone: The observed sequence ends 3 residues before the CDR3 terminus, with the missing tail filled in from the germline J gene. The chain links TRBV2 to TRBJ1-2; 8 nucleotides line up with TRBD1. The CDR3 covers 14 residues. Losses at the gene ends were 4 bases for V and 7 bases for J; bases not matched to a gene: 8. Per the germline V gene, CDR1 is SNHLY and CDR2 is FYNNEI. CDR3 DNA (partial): TGTGCCAGCAGTGTGGGCAGGGGGCAGGGTGGC. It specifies CASSVGRGQGG. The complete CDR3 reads CASSVGRGQGGYTF.

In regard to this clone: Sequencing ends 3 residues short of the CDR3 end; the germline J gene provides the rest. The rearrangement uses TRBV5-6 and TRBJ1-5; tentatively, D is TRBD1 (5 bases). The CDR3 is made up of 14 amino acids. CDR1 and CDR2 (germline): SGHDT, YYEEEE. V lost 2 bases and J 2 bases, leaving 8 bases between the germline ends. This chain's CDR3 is CASSFRGGNQPQHF. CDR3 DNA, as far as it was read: TGTGCCAGCAGCTTTCGGGGGGGCAATCAGCCC.

The DNA read from the CDR3 is TGTGCCAGCAGCTTCCAGACAGGCAGCACAGATACG. Translating gives CASSFQTGSTDT. The whole CDR3 region reads CASSFQTGSTDTQYF. V usage is TRBV11-3 and J usage is TRBJ2-3; possibly TRBD1 for D (6 bases). The read stops 3 residues short of the end of the CDR3; the missing end is completed from the germline J gene. Germline-derived CDR1 and CDR2 are SGHNT and YENEEA. This CDR3 is 15 amino acids long. Trimming shortened V by 3 bases and J by 0 bases, and 10 bases separated the two germline ends. Complete variable domain (other parts from reference TRBV11-3 and TRBJ2-3): EAGVVQSPRYKIIEKKQPVAFWCNPISGHNTLYWYLQNLGQGPELLIRYENEEAVDDSQLPKDRFSAERLKGVDSTLKIQPAELGDSAVYLCASSFQTGSTDTQYFGPGTRLTVL.

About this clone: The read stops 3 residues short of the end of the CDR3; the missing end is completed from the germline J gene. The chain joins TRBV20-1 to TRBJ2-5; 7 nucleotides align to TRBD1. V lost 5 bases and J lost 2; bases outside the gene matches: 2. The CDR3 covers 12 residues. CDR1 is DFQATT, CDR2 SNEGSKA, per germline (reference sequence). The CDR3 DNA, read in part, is TGCAGTGCTGAGACAGGGCAAGAGACC. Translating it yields CSAETGQET. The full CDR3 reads CSAETGQETQYF.

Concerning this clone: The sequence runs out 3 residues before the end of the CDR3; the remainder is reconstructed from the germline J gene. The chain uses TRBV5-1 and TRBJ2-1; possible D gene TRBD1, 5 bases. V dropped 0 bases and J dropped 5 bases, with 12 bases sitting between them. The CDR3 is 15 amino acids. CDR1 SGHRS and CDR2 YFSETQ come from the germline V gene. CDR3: CASSLAVDSNNEQFF. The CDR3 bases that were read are TGCGCCAGCAGCTTGGCGGTAGACAGTAACAATGAG.

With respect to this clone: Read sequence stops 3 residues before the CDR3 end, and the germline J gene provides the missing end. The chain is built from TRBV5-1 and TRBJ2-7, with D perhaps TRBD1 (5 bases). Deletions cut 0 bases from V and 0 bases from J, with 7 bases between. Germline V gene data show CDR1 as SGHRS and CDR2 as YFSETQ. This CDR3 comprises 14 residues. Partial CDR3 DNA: TGCGCCAGCAGCTTGGGGGGCTACTCCTACGAG. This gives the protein CASSLGGYSYE. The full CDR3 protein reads CASSLGGYSYEQYF.

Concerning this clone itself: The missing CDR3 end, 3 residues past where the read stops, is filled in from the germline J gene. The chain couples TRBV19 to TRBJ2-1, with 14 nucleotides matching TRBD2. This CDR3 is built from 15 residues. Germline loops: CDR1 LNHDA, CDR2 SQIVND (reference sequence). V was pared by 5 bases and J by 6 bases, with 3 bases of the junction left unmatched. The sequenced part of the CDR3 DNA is TGTGCCAGTAGTCCCGGACTAGCGGGGGGCAATGAG. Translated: CASSPGLAGGNE. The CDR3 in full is CASSPGLAGGNEQFF.

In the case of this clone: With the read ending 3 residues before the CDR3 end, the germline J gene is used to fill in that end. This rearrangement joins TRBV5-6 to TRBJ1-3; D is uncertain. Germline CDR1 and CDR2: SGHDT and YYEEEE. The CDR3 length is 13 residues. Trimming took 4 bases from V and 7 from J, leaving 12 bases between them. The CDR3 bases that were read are TGTGCCAGCAGCGAGGATTACGGGAACACC. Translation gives CASSEDYGNT. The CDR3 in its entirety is CASSEDYGNTIYF.

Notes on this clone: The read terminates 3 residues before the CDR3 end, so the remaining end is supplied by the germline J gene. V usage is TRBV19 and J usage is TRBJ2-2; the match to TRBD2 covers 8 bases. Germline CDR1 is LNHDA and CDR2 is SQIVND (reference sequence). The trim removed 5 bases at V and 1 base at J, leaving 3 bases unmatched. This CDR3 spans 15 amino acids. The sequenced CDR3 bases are TGTGCCAGTAGTGGGGCGGGGGGGAACACCGGGGAG. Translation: CASSGAGGNTGE. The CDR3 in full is CASSGAGGNTGELFF.

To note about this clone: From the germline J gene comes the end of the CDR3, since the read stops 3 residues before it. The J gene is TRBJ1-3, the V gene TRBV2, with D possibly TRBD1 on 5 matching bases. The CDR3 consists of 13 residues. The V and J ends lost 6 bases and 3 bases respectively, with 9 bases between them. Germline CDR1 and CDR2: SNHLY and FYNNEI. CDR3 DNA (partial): TGTGCCAGCAGGGCACAGGTTGGAAACACC. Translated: CASRAQVGNT. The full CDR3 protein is CASRAQVGNTIYF.

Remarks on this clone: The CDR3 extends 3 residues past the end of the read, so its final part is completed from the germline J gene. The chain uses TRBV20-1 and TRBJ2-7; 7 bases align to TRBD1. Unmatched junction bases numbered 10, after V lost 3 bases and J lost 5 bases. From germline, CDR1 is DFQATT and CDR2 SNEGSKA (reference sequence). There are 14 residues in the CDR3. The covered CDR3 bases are TGCAGTGCTAGGTCGGGACAGATAAGCCACGAG. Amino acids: CSARSGQISHE. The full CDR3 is CSARSGQISHEQYF.

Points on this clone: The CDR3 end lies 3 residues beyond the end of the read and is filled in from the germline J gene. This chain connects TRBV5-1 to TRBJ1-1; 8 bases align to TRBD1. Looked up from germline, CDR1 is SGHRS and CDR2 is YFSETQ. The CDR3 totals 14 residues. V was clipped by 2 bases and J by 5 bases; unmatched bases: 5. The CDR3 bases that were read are TGCGCCAGCAGCTTCGGGACAGGAGGGACTGAA. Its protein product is CASSFGTGGTE. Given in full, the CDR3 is CASSFGTGGTEAFF.